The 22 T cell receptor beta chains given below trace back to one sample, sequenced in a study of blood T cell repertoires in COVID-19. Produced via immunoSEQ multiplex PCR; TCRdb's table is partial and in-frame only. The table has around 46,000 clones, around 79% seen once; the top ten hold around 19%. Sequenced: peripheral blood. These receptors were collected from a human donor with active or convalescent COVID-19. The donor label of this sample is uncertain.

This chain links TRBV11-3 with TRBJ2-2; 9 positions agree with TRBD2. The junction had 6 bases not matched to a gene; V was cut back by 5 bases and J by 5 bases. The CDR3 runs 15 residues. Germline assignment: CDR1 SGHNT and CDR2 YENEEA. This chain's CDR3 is CASSLLSGRTGELFF. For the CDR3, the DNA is TGTGCCAGCAGCCTACTTAGCGGGAGAACCGGGGAGCTGTTTTTT.

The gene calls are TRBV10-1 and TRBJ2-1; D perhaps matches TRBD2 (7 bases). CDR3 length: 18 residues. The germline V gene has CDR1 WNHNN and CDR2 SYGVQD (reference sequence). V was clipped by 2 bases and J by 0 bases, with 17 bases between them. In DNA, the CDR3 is TGCGCCAGCAGTGAGCGAGGGGGAGCGGGAAGCTCCTACAATGAGCAGTTCTTC. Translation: CASSERGGAGSSYNEQFF.

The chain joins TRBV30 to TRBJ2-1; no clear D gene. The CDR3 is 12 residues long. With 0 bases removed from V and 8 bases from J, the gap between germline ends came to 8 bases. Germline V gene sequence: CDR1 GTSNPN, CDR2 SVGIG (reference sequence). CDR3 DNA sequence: TGTGCCTGGAGTGTACGGCTAGATGAGCAGTTCTTC. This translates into CAWSVRLDEQFF.

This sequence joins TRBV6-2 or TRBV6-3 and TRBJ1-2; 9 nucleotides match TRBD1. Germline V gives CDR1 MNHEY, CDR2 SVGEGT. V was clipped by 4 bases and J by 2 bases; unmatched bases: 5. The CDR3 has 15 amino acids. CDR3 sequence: CASSSAGQGNYGYTF. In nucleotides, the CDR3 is TGTGCCAGCAGTTCCGCCGGACAGGGGAACTATGGCTACACCTTC.

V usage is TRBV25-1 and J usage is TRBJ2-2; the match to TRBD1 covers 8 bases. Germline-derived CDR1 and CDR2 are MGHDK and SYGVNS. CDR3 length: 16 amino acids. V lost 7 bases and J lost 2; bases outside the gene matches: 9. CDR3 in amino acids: CASTTLTGVNTGELFF. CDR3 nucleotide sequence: TGTGCCAGCACTACCTTGACAGGGGTTAACACCGGGGAGCTGTTTTTT.

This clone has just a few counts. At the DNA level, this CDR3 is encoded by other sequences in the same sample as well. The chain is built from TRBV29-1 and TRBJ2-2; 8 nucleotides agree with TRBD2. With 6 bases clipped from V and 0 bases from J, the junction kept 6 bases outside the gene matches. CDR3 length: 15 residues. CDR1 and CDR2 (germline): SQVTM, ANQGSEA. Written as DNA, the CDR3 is TGCAGCGTCCGCAAAGCGGGAGCGAACACCGGGGAGCTGTTTTTT. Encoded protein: CSVRKAGANTGELFF.

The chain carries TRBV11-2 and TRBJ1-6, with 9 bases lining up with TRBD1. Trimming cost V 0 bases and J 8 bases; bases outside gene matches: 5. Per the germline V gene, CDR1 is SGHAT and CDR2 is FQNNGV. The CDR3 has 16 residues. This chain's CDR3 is CASSLERQGVYSPLHF. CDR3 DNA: TGTGCCAGCAGCTTAGAAAGACAGGGGGTATATTCACCCCTCCACTTT.

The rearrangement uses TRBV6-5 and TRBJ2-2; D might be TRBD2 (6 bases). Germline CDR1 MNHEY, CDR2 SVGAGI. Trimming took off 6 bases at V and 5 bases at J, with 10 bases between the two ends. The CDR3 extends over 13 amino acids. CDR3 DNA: TGTGCCAGCAGGCGGGACCATACCGGGGAGCTGTTTTTT. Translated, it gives CASRRDHTGELFF.

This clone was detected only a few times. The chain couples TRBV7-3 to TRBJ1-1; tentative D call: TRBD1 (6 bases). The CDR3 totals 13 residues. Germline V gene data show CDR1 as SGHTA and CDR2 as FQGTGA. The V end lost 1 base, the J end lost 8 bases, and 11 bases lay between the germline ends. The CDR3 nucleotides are TGTGCCAGCAGCTTAAATCGGCAGGGGGAAGCTTTCTTT. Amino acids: CASSLNRQGEAFF.

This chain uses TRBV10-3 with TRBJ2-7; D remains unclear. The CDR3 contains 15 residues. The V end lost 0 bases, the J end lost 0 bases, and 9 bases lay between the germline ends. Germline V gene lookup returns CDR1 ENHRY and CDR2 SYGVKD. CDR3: CAISESVASSYEQYF. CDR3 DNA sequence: TGTGCCATCAGTGAGTCGGTAGCCAGCTCCTACGAGCAGTACTTC.

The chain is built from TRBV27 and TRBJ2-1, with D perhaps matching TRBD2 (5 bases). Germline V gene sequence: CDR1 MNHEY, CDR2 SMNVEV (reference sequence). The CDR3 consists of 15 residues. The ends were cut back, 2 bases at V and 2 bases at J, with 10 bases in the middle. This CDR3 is CASSLNGRAYNEQFF. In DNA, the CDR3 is TGTGCCAGCAGTTTAAATGGGCGGGCCTACAATGAGCAGTTCTTC.

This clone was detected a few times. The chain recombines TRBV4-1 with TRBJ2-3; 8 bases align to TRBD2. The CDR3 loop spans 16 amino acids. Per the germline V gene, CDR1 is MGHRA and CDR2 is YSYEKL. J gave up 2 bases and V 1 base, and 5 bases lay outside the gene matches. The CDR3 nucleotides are TGCGCCAGCAGCCAAGGCGGGAGGACGATCACAGATACGCAGTATTTT. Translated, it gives CASSQGGRTITDTQYF.

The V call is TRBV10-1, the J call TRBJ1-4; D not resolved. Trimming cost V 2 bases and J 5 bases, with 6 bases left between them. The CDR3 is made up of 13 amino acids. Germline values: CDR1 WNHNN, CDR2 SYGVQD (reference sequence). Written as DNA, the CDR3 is TGCGCCAGCAGTGAGGGCAGGAATGAAAAACTGTTTTTT. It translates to CASSEGRNEKLFF.

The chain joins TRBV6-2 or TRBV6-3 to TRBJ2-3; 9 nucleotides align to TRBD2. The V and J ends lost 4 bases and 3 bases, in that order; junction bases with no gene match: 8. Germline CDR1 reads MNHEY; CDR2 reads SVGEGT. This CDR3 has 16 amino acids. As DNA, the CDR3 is TGTGCCAGCAGTTTTAGCGGGAGTCGTCTGACAGATACGCAGTATTTT. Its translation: CASSFSGSRLTDTQYF.

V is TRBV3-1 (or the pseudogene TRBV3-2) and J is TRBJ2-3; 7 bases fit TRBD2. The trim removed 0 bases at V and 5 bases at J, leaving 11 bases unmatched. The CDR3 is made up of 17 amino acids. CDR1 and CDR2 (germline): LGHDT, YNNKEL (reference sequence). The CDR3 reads CASSQDALAGAKDTQYF. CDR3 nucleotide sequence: TGTGCCAGCAGCCAAGATGCGCTGGCGGGAGCTAAAGATACGCAGTATTTT.

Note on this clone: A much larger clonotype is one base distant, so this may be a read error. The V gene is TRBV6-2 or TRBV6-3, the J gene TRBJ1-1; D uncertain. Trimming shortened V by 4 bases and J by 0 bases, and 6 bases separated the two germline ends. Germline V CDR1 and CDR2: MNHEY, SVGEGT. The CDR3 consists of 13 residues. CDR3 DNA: TGTGCCAGCAGTTTTCAGTTGAACACTGAAGCTTTCTTT. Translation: CASSFQLNTEAFF.

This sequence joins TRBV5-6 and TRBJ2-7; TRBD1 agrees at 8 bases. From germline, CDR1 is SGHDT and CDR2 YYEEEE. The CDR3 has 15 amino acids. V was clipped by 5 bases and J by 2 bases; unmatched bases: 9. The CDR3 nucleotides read TGTGCCAGCAGTCACAGCTGGACAGGGACCTACGAGCAGTACTTC. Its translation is CASSHSWTGTYEQYF.

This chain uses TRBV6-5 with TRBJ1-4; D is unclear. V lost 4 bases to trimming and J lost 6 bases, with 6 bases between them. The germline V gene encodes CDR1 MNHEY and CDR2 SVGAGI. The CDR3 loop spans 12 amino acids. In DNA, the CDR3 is TGTGCCAGCAGTTCTAATGATGAAAAACTGTTTTTT. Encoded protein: CASSSNDEKLFF.

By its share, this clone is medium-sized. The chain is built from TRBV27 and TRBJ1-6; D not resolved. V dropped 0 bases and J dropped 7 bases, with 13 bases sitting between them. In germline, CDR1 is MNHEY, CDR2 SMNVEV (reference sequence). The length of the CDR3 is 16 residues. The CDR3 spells CASSLSEPPGNSPLHF. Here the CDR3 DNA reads TGTGCCAGCAGTTTATCAGAACCACCGGGGAATTCACCCCTCCACTTT.

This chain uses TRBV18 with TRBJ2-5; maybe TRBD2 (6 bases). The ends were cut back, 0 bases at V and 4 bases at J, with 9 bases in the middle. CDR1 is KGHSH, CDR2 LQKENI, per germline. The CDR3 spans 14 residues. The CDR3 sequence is CASSPPAGRETQYF. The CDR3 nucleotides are TGTGCCAGCTCACCACCGGCGGGAAGAGAGACCCAGTACTTC.

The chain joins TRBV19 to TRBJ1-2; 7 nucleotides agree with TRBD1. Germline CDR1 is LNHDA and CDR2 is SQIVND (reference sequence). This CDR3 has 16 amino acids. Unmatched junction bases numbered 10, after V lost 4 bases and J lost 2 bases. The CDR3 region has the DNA TGTGCCAGTAGTAACGACAGGGTCTCGGGCAACTATGGCTACACCTTC. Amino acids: CASSNDRVSGNYGYTF.

For the CDR3, the DNA is TGCGCCAGCAGCCCCTCGGTGGGGCCTCCGGCGGAGGAAAAACTGTTTTTT. It codes for CASSPSVGPPAEEKLFF. This rearrangement joins TRBV5-1 to TRBJ1-4; a possible D gene is TRBD1 (5 bases). This CDR3 contains 17 residues. Germline CDR1 and CDR2: SGHRS and YFSETQ. The V end was cut by 4 bases, the J end by 8 bases, with 24 bases between.